This T cell receptor beta chain was retrieved from a study of OX40 agonist ivuxolimab in advanced cancers. Study as a whole: Clinicians treated patients with ivuxolimab, an agonistic anti-OX40 (CD134) antibody. Study observations and caveats: Some patients who did not respond also had low normalized T-cell clonal expansion. Both blood CD4+ and CD8+ T cells showed clonal growth by week 6 at 0.1 to 3.0 mg/kg. Fewer expanded clones were found on average in CD4+ than in CD8+ T cells.

This clone was found a few times. What it binds is unknown. The sample contains more than one DNA sequence encoding this CDR3. The method was immunoSEQ multiplex PCR; TCRdb's version includes in-frame clones alone and lacks a portion of them. The repertoire includes 15,000 to 20,000 clones, 73% of them detected once, and about 33% sits in the top ten. CDR1 is SNHLY and CDR2 is FYNNEI in the germline V gene. V was cut by 3 bases and J by 5 bases, with 16 bases left in between. This CDR3 has 15 amino acids. The clonotype originates from an adult with an advanced solid tumor such as melanoma, head and neck, liver or kidney cancer. Specimen: CD4+ or CD8+ T cells sorted from blood, collected in a trial of the OX40 agonist ivuxolimab. The chain links TRBV2 to TRBJ2-5; D perhaps matches TRBD1 (5 bases). As DNA, the CDR3 is TGTGCCAGCAGTGACCAGCAGTTGAAGGGGGAGACCCAGTACTTC. It is translated as CASSDQQLKGETQYF.